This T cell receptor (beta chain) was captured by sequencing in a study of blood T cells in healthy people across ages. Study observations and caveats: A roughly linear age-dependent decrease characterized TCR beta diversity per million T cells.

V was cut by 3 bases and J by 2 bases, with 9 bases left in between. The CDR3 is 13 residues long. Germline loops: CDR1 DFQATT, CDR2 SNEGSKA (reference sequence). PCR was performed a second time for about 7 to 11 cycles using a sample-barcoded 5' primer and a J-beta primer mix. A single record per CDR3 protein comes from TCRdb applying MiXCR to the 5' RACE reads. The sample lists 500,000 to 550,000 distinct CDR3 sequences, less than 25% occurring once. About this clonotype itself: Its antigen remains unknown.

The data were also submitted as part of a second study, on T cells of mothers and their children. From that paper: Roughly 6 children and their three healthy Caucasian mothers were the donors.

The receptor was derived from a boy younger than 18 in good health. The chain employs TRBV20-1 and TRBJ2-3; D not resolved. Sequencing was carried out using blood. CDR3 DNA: TGCAGTGCTAGGGTTCAGCACACAGATACGCAGTATTTT. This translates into CSARVQHTDTQYF.